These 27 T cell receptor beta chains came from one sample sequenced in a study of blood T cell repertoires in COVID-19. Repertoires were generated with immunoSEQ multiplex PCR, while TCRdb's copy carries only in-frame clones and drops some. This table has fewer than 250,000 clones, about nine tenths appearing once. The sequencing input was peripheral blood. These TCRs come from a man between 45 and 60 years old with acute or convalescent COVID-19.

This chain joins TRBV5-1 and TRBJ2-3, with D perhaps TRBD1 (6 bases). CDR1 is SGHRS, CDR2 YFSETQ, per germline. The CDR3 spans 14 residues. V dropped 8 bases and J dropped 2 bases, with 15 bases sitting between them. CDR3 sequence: CASLKGDVTDTQYF. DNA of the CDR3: TGCGCCAGTTTAAAGGGGGATGTCACAGATACGCAGTATTTT.

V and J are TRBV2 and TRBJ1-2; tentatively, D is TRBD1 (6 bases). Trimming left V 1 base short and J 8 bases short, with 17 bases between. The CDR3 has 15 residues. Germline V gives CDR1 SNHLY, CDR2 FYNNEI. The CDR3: CASSEGVGRGEGYTF. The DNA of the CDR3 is TGTGCCAGCAGTGAAGGAGTCGGCAGGGGAGAAGGCTACACCTTC.

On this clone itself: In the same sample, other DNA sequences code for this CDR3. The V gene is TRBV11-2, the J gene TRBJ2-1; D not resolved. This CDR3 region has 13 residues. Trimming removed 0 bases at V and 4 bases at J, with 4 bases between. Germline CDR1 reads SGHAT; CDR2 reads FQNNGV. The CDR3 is CASSLDLYNEQFF. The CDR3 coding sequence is TGTGCCAGCAGCTTAGACCTGTACAATGAGCAGTTCTTC.

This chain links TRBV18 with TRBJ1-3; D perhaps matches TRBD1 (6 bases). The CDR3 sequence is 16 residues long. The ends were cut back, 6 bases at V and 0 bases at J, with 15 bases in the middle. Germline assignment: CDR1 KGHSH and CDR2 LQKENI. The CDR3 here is CASSMDSLNSGNTIYF. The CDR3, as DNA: TGTGCCAGCTCCATGGACAGTTTAAACTCTGGAAACACCATATATTTT.

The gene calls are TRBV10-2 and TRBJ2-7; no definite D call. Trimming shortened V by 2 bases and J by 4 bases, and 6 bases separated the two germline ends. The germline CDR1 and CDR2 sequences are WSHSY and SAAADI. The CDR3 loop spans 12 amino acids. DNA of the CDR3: TGCGCCAGCAGTGAGCAAACATACGAGCAGTACTTC. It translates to CASSEQTYEQYF.

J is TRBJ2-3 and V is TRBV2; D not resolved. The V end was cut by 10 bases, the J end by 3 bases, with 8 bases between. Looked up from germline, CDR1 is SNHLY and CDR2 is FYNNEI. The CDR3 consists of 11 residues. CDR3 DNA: TGTGCCACCCCGAGAACAGATACGCAGTATTTT. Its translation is CATPRTDTQYF. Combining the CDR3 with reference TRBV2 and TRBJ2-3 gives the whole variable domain EPEVTQTPSHQVTQMGQEVILRCVPISNHLYFYWYRQILGQKVEFLVSFYNNEISEKSEIFDDQFSVERPDGSNFTLKIRSTKLEDSAMYFCATPRTDTQYFGPGTRLTVL.

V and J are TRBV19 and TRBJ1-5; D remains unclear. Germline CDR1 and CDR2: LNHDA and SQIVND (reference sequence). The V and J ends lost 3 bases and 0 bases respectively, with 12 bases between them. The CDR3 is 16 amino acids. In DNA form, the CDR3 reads TGTGCCAGTAGTATGGGCAATCTTTATAGCAATCAGCCCCAGCATTTT. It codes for CASSMGNLYSNQPQHF.

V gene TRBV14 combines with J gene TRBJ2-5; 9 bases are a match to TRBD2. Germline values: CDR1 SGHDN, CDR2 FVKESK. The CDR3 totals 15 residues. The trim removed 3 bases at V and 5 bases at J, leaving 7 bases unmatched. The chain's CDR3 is CASSQTRGGPETQYF. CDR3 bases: TGTGCCAGCAGCCAGACGCGGGGGGGCCCCGAGACCCAGTACTTC.

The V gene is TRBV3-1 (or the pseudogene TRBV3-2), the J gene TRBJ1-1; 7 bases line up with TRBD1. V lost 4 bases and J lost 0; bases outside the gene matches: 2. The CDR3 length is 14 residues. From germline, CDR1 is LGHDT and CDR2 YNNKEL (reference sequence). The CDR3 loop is CASSLGTVNTEAFF. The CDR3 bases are TGTGCCAGCAGCCTCGGGACAGTGAACACTGAAGCTTTCTTT.

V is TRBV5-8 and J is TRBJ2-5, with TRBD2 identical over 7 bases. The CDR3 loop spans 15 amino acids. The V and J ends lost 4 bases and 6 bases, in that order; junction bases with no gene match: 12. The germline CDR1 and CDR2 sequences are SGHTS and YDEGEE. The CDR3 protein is CASSPRLAVAKTQYF. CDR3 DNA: TGTGCCAGCAGCCCAAGACTAGCCGTAGCAAAGACCCAGTACTTC.

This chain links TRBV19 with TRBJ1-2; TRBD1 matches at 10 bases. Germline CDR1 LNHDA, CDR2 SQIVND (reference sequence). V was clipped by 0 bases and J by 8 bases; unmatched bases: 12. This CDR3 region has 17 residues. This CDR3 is CASSIDPWDRGTRGYTF. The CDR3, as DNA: TGTGCCAGTAGTATAGATCCTTGGGACAGGGGAACAAGAGGCTACACCTTC.

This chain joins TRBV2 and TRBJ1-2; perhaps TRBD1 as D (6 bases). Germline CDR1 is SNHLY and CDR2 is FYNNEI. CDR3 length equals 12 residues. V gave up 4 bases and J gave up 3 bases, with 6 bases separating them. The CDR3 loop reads CASSGQDYGYTF. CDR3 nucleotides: TGTGCCAGCAGTGGACAGGACTATGGCTACACCTTC.

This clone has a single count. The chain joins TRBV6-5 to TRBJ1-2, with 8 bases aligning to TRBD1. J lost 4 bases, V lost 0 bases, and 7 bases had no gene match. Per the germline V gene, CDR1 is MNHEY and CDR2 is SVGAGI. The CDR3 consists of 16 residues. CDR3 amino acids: CASSYSLAGGGYGYTF. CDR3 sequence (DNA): TGTGCCAGCAGTTACTCCCTGGCAGGGGGCGGCTATGGCTACACCTTC.

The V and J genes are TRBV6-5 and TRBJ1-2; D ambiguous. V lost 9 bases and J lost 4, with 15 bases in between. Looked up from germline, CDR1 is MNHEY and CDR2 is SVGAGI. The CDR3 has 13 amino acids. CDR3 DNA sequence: TGTGCCAGTGCGCCCGGGGTGGGCTATGGCTACACCTTC. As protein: CASAPGVGYGYTF.

The CDR3 loop is CASSLGGGATNEQFF. The CDR3 DNA reads TGCGCCAGCAGCTTGGGTGGGGGGGCTACAAATGAGCAGTTCTTC. The V gene is TRBV5-1, the J gene TRBJ2-1; the D gene is possibly TRBD2 (7 bases). The CDR3 sequence is 15 residues long. The germline V gene has CDR1 SGHRS and CDR2 YFSETQ. Trimming stripped 0 bases from V and 7 bases from J, with 14 bases between. Looking up the rest from reference TRBV5-1 and TRBJ2-1 gives the full variable domain: KAGVTQTPRYLIKTRGQQVTLSCSPISGHRSVSWYQQTPGQGLQFLFEYFSETQRNKGNFPGRFSGRQFSNSRSEMNVSTLELGDSALYLCASSLGGGATNEQFFGPGTRLTVL.

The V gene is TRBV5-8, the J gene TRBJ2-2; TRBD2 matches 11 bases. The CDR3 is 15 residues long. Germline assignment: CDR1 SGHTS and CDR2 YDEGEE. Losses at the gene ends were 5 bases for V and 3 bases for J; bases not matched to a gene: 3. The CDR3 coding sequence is TGTGCCAGCAGTAGACTAGCGGGGTACACCGGGGAGCTGTTTTTT. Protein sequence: CASSRLAGYTGELFF.

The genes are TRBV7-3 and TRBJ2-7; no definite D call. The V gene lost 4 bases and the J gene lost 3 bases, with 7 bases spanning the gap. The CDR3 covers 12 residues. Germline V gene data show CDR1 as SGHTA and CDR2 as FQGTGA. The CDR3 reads CASSSTVYEQYF. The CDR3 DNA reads TGTGCCAGCAGCTCTACTGTCTACGAGCAGTACTTC.

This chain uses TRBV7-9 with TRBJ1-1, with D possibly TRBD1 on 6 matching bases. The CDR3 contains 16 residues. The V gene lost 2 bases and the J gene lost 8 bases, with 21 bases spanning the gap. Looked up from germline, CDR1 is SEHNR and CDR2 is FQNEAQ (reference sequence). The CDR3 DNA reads TGTGCCAGCAGCTTATCCGGAGGGGGGGTTCGTACGGAAGCTTTCTTT. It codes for CASSLSGGGVRTEAFF.

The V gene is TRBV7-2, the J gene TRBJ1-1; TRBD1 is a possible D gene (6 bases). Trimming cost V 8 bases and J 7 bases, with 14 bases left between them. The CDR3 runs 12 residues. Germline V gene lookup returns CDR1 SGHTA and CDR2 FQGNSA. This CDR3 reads CASQYRVGEAFF. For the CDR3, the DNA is TGTGCCAGCCAATACAGGGTGGGTGAAGCTTTCTTT.

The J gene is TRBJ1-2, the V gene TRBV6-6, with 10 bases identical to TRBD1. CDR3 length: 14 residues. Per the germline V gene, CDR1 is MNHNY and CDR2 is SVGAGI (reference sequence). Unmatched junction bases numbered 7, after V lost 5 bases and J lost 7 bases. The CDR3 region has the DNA TGTGCCAGCAGTCACGACAGGGGGCTAGGTGGCTACACCTTC. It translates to CASSHDRGLGGYTF.

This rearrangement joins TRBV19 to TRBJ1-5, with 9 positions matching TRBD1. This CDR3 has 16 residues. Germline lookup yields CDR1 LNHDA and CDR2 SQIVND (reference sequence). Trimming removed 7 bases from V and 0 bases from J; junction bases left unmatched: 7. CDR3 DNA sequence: TGTGCCAGTAATACAGGGGGCTTGTATAGCAATCAGCCCCAGCATTTT. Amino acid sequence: CASNTGGLYSNQPQHF.

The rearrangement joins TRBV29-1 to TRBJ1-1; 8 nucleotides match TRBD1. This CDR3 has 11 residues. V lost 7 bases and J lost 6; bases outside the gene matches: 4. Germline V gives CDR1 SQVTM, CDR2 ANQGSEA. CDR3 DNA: TGCAGCGCCAGGACAGGGTCTGAAGCTTTCTTT. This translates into CSARTGSEAFF.

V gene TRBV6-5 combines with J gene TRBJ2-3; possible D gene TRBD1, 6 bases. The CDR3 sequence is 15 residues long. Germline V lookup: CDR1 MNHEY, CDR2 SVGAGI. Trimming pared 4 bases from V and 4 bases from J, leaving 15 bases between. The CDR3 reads CASSFRDTRPDTQYF. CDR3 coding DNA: TGTGCCAGCAGTTTCCGGGACACCAGGCCAGATACGCAGTATTTT.

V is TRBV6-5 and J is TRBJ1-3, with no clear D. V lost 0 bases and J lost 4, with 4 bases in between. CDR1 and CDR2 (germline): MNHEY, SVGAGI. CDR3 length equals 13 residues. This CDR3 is CASSYSLGNTIYF. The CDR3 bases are TGTGCCAGCAGTTACTCTTTAGGAAACACCATATATTTT.

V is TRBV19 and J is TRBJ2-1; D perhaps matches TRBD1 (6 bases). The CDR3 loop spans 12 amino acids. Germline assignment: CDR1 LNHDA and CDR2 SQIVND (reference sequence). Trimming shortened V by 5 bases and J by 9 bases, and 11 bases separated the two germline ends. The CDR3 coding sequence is TGTGCCAGTAGTCGCAGGGGATTTGAGCAGTTCTTC. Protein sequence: CASSRRGFEQFF.

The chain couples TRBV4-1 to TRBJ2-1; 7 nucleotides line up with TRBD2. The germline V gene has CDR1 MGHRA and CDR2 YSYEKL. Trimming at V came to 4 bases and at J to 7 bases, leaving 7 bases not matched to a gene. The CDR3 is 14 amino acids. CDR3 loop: CASSLNWEGNEQFF. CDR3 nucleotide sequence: TGCGCCAGCAGCCTCAATTGGGAGGGGAATGAGCAGTTCTTC.

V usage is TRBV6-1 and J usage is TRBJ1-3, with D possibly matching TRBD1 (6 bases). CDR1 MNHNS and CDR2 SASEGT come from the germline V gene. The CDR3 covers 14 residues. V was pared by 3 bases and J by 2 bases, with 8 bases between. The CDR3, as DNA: TGTGCCAGCAGTGATACAGGGACTGGAAACACCATATATTTT. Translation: CASSDTGTGNTIYF.